The 26 T cell receptor beta chains below were found in one sample sequenced in a study of blood T cell repertoires in COVID-19. Libraries were prepared by immunoSEQ multiplex PCR; TCRdb keeps only in-frame clonotypes and omits some of them. The table records more than 40,000 clones, more than 75% of them present only once. Sequencing used peripheral blood. The receptor source for this set is a human donor with acute or convalescent COVID-19. The donor label of this sample is uncertain.

The chain uses TRBV5-7 and TRBJ1-1; D might be TRBD1 (5 bases). TRBV5-7 is filed as an ORF, its function uncertain. CDR3 length equals 15 residues. V dropped 1 base and J dropped 2 bases, with 12 bases sitting between them. In DNA form, the CDR3 reads TGTGCCAGCAGCTTGAAGGGGTATCCAAACACTGAAGCTTTCTTT. It translates to CASSLKGYPNTEAFF.

This clone has just one count. The chain employs TRBV28 and TRBJ1-4; no definite D call. The V end was cut by 6 bases, the J end by 2 bases, with 4 bases between. CDR1 is MDHEN and CDR2 is SYDVKM in the germline V gene. This CDR3 has 12 residues. The CDR3 nucleotides are TGTGCCAGCAGGTCGACTAATGAAAAACTGTTTTTT. Translation gives CASRSTNEKLFF. The entire variable domain, with the rest obtained from reference TRBV28 and TRBJ1-4, is as follows: DVKVTQSSRYLVKRTGEKVFLECVQDMDHENMFWYRQDPGLGLRLIYFSYDVKMKEKGDIPEGYSVSREKKERFSLILESASTNQTSMYLCASRSTNEKLFFGSGTQLSVL.

The J gene is TRBJ2-7, the V gene TRBV21-1; the table calls TRBD2, which could not be checked here. TRBV21-1 is a documented pseudogene. The CDR3 runs to 13 residues. The CDR3 is CASSPRESYEQYF. The CDR3 nucleotides read TGTGCCAGCAGCCCCCGGGAGTCCTACGAGCAGTACTTC.

The genes are TRBV4-1 and TRBJ2-1, with TRBD2 identical over 9 bases. The germline V gene has CDR1 MGHRA and CDR2 YSYEKL. The CDR3 sequence is 17 residues long. V dropped 1 base and J dropped 6; count of bases not matched to a gene: 10. CDR3 region: CASSQAVLAGTSNEQFF. CDR3 nucleotide sequence: TGCGCCAGCAGCCAAGCGGTTCTAGCGGGGACGAGCAATGAGCAGTTCTTC.

This chain uses TRBV5-4 with TRBJ1-6, with 8 nucleotides matching TRBD1. The CDR3 totals 14 residues. With 1 base clipped from V and 10 bases from J, the junction kept 4 bases outside the gene matches. In germline, CDR1 is SGHNT, CDR2 YYREEE (reference sequence). The CDR3 bases are TGTGCCAGCAGCTTGTCAGGGGGCATGTCACCCCTCCACTTT. Amino acids: CASSLSGGMSPLHF.

V usage is TRBV19 and J usage is TRBJ2-3; unclear D gene. The CDR3 has 16 amino acids. In germline, CDR1 is LNHDA, CDR2 SQIVND (reference sequence). V dropped 0 bases and J dropped 0 bases, with 10 bases sitting between them. The CDR3, as DNA: TGTGCCAGTAGTATAGATCAGGCCGCTAGCACAGATACGCAGTATTTT. This codes for CASSIDQAASTDTQYF.

V usage is TRBV21-1 and J usage is TRBJ2-7; the D call TRBD2 from the table was never checked on the DNA. TRBV21-1 represents a pseudogene. The CDR3 totals 16 residues. This CDR3 reads CASSNRLARTPYEQYF. In DNA form, the CDR3 reads TGTGCCAGCAGCAACCGACTAGCGAGGACCCCCTACGAGCAGTACTTC.

The genes are TRBV9 and TRBJ2-1; 7 bases match TRBD2. The trim removed 6 bases at V and 1 base at J, leaving 7 bases unmatched. The germline V gene encodes CDR1 SGDLS and CDR2 YYNGEE. The CDR3 has 15 residues. CDR3 coding DNA: TGTGCCAGCAACGTCGGGGGAGGGTCCTACAATGAGCAGTTCTTC. This encodes CASNVGGGSYNEQFF.

The J gene is TRBJ1-6, the V gene TRBV28, with 7 bases lining up with TRBD1. In germline, CDR1 is MDHEN, CDR2 SYDVKM. The CDR3 is 16 amino acids. The V gene end was trimmed by 6 bases and the J gene end by 7 bases; junction bases not matched to a gene: 12. The CDR3, as DNA: TGTGCCAGCAGCGAGCTCGGGACAGCGACCAATTCACCCCTCCACTTT. Protein sequence: CASSELGTATNSPLHF.

The V and J genes are TRBV19 and TRBJ2-2; 9 nucleotides line up with TRBD1. The V and J ends lost 4 bases and 8 bases, in that order; junction bases with no gene match: 8. CDR3 size: 15 residues. Germline assignment: CDR1 LNHDA and CDR2 SQIVND (reference sequence). The CDR3 reads CASSNPYRGRGELFF. The CDR3 bases are TGTGCCAGTAGTAACCCGTACAGGGGGCGGGGGGAGCTGTTTTTT.

The genes are TRBV19 and TRBJ1-2, with D unresolved. This CDR3 spans 13 amino acids. Trimming cost V 5 bases and J 2 bases, with 9 bases left between them. The germline gives CDR1 LNHDA, CDR2 SQIVND (reference sequence). The CDR3 region is CASSSGWNYGYTF. CDR3 nucleotides: TGTGCCAGTAGTTCGGGTTGGAACTATGGCTACACCTTC. Full variable domain (missing parts from reference TRBV19 and TRBJ1-2): DGGITQSPKYLFRKEGQNVTLSCEQNLNHDAMYWYRQDPGQGLRLIYYSQIVNDFQKGDIAEGYSVSREKKESFPLTVTSAQKNPTAFYLCASSSGWNYGYTFGSGTRLTVV.

This chain uses TRBV6-5 with TRBJ1-5; D perhaps matches TRBD1 (5 bases). The CDR3 is made up of 15 amino acids. The germline gives CDR1 MNHEY, CDR2 SVGAGI. V was clipped by 2 bases and J by 7 bases, with 15 bases between them. The CDR3 protein is CASSYRQQGGQPQHF. The CDR3 bases are TGTGCCAGCAGTTACCGCCAGCAGGGAGGGCAGCCCCAGCATTTT.

This clone was seen once. The chain carries TRBV2 and TRBJ1-6; TRBD1 agrees at 8 bases. Germline V gives CDR1 SNHLY, CDR2 FYNNEI. This CDR3 has 14 residues. J was trimmed by 9 bases and V by 4 bases; bases with no gene match: 5. In DNA form, the CDR3 reads TGTGCCAGCAGTGTCGCGACAGGGGCTTCACCCCTCCACTTT. Translating it yields CASSVATGASPLHF.

This chain links TRBV3-1 (or the pseudogene TRBV3-2) with TRBJ1-1, with D possibly matching TRBD1 (6 bases). V was cut by 4 bases and J by 5 bases, with 14 bases left in between. The CDR3 contains 14 residues. Germline-derived CDR1 and CDR2 are LGHDT and YNNKEL (reference sequence). The chain's CDR3 is CASSPWAQGTEAFF. As DNA, the CDR3 is TGTGCCAGCAGCCCCTGGGCCCAGGGGACTGAAGCTTTCTTT.

V usage is TRBV24-1 and J usage is TRBJ1-2, with D unresolved. The V gene's germline CDR1 is KGHDR and CDR2 SFDVKD. The CDR3 has 12 residues. Between the trimmed V and J ends, which lost 2 bases and 7 bases, there was a span of 7 bases. The CDR3 protein is CATSDSYSGYTF. The CDR3 nucleotides are TGTGCCACCAGTGATTCTTACAGTGGCTACACCTTC.

This clone was counted once. This chain uses TRBV19 with TRBJ2-1; 7 bases fit TRBD2. J gave up 6 bases and V 1 base, and 9 bases lay outside the gene matches. This CDR3 region has 16 residues. Germline loops: CDR1 LNHDA, CDR2 SQIVND (reference sequence). CDR3 in amino acids: CASSIVPRLATNEQFF. Here the CDR3 DNA reads TGTGCCAGTAGTATAGTCCCCCGACTAGCTACCAATGAGCAGTTCTTC.

The chain employs TRBV11-3 and TRBJ2-7; 7 nucleotides match TRBD2. The trim removed 5 bases at V and 4 bases at J, leaving 11 bases unmatched. CDR3 length: 15 amino acids. Germline V gene sequence: CDR1 SGHNT, CDR2 YENEEA. The CDR3 sequence: CASSPSGIKSYEQYF. DNA for the CDR3: TGTGCCAGCAGCCCGAGCGGGATAAAGTCATACGAGCAGTACTTC.

This clone came up a few times. The gene calls are TRBV19 and TRBJ1-1; no definite D call. CDR3 length: 11 amino acids. Between the trimmed V and J ends, which lost 7 bases and 2 bases, there was a span of 5 bases. Germline V gene lookup returns CDR1 LNHDA and CDR2 SQIVND (reference sequence). The CDR3 spells CASKRNTEAFF. CDR3 DNA sequence: TGTGCCAGTAAGCGAAACACTGAAGCTTTCTTT.

This chain's CDR3 is CASTIGGFEQFF. CDR3 nucleotides: TGTGCCAGCACCATAGGGGGATTTGAGCAGTTCTTC. The V call is TRBV2, the J call TRBJ2-1; weak D call: TRBD1 (6 bases). Trimming left V 7 bases short and J 9 bases short, with 13 bases between. CDR1 is SNHLY and CDR2 is FYNNEI in the germline V gene. The CDR3 has 12 residues.

The V call is TRBV15, the J call TRBJ1-3; tentative D call: TRBD1 (6 bases). The CDR3 consists of 19 residues. Trimming stripped 5 bases from V and 3 bases from J, with 26 bases between. Germline CDR1 and CDR2: LNHNV and YYDKDF (reference sequence). Here the CDR3 DNA reads TGTGCCACCAGCGGCCGGGACCCTCGAACCGGGACATATGGAAACACCATATATTTT. Encoded protein: CATSGRDPRTGTYGNTIYF.

The V call is TRBV6-6, the J call TRBJ1-2, with TRBD1 identical over 9 bases. CDR1 and CDR2 (germline): MNHNY, SVGAGI (reference sequence). The CDR3 length is 17 residues. J lost 2 bases, V lost 5 bases, and 12 bases had no gene match. CDR3 nucleotide sequence: TGTGCCAGCAGTCCATACAGGGGGCCCTATACAAACTATGGCTACACCTTC. It translates to CASSPYRGPYTNYGYTF.

The chain links TRBV11-3 to TRBJ2-5; maybe TRBD2 (5 bases). This CDR3 has 16 amino acids. Germline V lookup: CDR1 SGHNT, CDR2 YENEEA. Trimming left V 3 bases short and J 0 bases short, with 14 bases between. CDR3 in DNA: TGTGCCAGCAGCTTTTCTCCTGAGGACTACCAAGAGACCCAGTACTTC. Translating gives CASSFSPEDYQETQYF.

The chain combines TRBV28 with TRBJ1-4; D unclear. Deletions cut 7 bases from V and 8 bases from J, with 17 bases between. This CDR3 region has 14 residues. Germline V gene data show CDR1 as MDHEN and CDR2 as SYDVKM. CDR3 sequence reads: CASMFDSQWEKLFF. The CDR3 nucleotides read TGTGCCAGCATGTTTGACTCTCAATGGGAAAAACTGTTTTTT. The variable domain in full, with the rest retrieved from reference TRBV28 and TRBJ1-4, is DVKVTQSSRYLVKRTGEKVFLECVQDMDHENMFWYRQDPGLGLRLIYFSYDVKMKEKGDIPEGYSVSREKKERFSLILESASTNQTSMYLCASMFDSQWEKLFFGSGTQLSVL.

V is TRBV9 and J is TRBJ1-1; the D gene is possibly TRBD1 (5 bases). CDR3 size: 14 residues. The V and J ends lost 0 bases and 10 bases respectively, with 16 bases between them. CDR1 and CDR2 (germline): SGDLS, YYNGEE. CDR3 nucleotide sequence: TGTGCCAGCAGCGTAGGGTGGTCACGGGGGGGAGCTTTCTTT. Protein product: CASSVGWSRGGAFF.

V gene TRBV24-1 combines with J gene TRBJ1-5; 8 nucleotides agree with TRBD1. CDR3 size: 15 residues. Germline V lookup: CDR1 KGHDR, CDR2 SFDVKD. With 2 bases clipped from V and 6 bases from J, the junction kept 5 bases outside the gene matches. The CDR3 sequence is CATSDSSGGGQPQHF. In DNA form, the CDR3 reads TGTGCCACCAGTGATTCGTCAGGGGGCGGTCAGCCCCAGCATTTT.

This clone has just a few counts. V and J are TRBV30 and TRBJ1-6; no clear D. Trimming took off 5 bases at V and 9 bases at J, with 11 bases between the two ends. This CDR3 spans 12 amino acids. Germline V gives CDR1 GTSNPN, CDR2 SVGIG (reference sequence). The CDR3 nucleotides are TGTGCCTGGGGTGAGGTGGTTTCACCCCTCCACTTT. Translating it yields CAWGEVVSPLHF. Complete variable domain (other parts from reference TRBV30 and TRBJ1-6): SQTIHQWPATLVQPVGSPLSLECTVEGTSNPNLYWYRQAAGRGLQLLFYSVGIGQISSEVPQNLSASRPQDRQFILSSKKLLLSDSGFYLCAWGEVVSPLHFGNGTRLTVT.